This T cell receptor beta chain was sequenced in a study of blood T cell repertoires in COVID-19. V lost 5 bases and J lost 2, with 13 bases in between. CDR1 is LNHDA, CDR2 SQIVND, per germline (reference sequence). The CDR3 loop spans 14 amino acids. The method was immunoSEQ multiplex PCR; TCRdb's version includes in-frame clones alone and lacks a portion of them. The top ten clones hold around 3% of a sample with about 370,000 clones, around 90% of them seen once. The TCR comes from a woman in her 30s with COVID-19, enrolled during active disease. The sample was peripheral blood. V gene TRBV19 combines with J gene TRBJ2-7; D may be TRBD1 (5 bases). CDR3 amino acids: CASSFRQDTYEQYF. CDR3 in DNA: TGTGCCAGTAGTTTCCGGCAGGACACCTACGAGCAGTACTTC.